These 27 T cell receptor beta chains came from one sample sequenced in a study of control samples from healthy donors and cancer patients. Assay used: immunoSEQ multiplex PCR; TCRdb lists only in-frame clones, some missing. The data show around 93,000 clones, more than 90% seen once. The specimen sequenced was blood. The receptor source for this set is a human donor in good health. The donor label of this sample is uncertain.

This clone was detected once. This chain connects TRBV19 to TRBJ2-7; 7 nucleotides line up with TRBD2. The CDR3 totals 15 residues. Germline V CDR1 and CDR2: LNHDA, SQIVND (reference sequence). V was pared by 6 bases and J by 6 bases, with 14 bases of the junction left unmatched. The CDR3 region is CASSDGAGVNREQYF. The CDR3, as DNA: TGTGCCAGTAGCGACGGTGCGGGGGTAAATCGCGAGCAGTACTTC.

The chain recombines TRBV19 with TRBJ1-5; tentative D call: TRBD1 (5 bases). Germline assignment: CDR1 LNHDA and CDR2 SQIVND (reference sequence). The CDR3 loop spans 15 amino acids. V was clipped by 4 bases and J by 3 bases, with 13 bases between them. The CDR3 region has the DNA TGTGCCAGTAGTACTGTTGCCGGGGCCAATCAGCCCCAGCATTTT. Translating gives CASSTVAGANQPQHF.

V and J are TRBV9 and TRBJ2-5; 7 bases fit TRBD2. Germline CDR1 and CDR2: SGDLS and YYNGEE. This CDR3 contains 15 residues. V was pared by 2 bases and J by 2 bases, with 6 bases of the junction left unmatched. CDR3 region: CASSVSSGLQETQYF. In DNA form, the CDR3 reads TGTGCCAGCAGCGTCTCTAGCGGACTACAAGAGACCCAGTACTTC. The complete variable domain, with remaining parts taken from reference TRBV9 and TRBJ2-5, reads DSGVTQTPKHLITATGQRVTLRCSPRSGDLSVYWYQQSLDQGLQFLIQYYNGEERAKGNILERFSAQQFPDLHSELNLSSLELGDSALYFCASSVSSGLQETQYFGPGTRLLVL.

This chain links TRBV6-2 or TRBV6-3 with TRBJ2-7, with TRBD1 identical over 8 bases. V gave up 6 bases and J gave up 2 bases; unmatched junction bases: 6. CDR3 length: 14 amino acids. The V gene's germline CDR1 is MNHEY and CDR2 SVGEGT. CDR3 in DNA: TGTGCCAGCAGCTTCGGGACAGGACCCTACGAGCAGTACGTC. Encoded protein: CASSFGTGPYEQYV.

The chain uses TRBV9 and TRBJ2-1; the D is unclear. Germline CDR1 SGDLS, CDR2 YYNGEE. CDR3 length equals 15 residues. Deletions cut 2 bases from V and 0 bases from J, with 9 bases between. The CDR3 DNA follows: TGTGCCAGCAGCGTTTCCCCGAGCTCCTACAATGAGCAGTTCTTC. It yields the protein CASSVSPSSYNEQFF.

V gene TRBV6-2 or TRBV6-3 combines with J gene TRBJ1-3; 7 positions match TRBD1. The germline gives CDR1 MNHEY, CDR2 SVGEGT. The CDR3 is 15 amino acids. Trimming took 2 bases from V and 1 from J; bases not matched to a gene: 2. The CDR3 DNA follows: TGTGCCAGCAGTTACGCACAGGGGTCTGGAAACACCATATATTTT. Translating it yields CASSYAQGSGNTIYF.

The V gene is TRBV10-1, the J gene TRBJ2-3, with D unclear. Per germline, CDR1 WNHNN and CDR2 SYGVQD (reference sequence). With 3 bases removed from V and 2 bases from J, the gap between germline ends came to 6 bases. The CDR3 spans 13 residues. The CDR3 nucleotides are TGCGCCAGCAGTGAACCAGACACAGATACGCAGTATTTT. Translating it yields CASSEPDTDTQYF.

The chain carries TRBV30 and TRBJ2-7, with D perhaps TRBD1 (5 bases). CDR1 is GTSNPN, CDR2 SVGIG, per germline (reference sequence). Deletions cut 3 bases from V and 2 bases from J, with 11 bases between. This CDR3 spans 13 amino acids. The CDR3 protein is CAWRATGTYEQYF. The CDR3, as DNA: TGTGCCTGGAGGGCTACAGGAACCTACGAGCAGTACTTC.

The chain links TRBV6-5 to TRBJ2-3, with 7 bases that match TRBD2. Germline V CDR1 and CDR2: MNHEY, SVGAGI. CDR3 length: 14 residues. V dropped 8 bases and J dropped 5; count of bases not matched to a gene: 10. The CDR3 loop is CASGGGSQVDTQYF. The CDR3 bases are TGTGCCAGCGGGGGGGGTAGTCAGGTAGATACGCAGTATTTT.

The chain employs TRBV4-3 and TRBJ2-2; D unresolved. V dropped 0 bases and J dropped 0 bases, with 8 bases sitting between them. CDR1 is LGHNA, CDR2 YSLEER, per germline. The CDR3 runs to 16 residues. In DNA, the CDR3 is TGCGCCAGCAGCCAAGATCTGACTGCGAACACCGGGGAGCTGTTTTTT. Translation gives CASSQDLTANTGELFF.

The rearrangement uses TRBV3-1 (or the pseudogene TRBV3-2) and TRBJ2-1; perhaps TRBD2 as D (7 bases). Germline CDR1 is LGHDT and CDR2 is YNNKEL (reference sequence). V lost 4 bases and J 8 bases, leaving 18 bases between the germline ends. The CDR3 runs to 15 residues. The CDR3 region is CASSPLLSGGDEQFF. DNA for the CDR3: TGTGCCAGCAGCCCCCTCTTGTCGGGGGGCGATGAGCAGTTCTTC.

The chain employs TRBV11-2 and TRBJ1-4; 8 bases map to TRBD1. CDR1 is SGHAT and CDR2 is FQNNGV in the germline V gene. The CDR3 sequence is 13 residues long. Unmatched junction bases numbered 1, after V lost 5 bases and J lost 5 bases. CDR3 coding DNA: TGTGCCAGCAGCCGGGACAGGAATGAAAAACTGTTTTTT. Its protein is CASSRDRNEKLFF.

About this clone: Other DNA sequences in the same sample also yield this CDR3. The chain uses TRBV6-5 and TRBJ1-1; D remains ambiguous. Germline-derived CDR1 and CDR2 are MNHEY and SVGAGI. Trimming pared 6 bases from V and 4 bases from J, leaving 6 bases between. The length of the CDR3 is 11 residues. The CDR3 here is CASRDITEAFF. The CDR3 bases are TGTGCCAGCAGAGATATCACTGAAGCTTTCTTT.

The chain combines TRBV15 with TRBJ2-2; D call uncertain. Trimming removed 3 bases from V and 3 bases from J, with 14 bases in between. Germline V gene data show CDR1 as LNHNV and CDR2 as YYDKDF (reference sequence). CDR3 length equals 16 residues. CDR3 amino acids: CATSRMRGMDTGELFF. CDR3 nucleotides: TGTGCCACCAGCAGGATGCGAGGCATGGACACCGGGGAGCTGTTTTTT.

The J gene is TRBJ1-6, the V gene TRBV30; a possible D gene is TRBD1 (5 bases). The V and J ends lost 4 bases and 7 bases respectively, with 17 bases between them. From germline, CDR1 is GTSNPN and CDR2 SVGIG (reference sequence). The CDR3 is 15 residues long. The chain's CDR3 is CAWNGPGRTNSPLHF. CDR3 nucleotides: TGTGCCTGGAATGGTCCGGGACGGACCAATTCACCCCTCCACTTT.

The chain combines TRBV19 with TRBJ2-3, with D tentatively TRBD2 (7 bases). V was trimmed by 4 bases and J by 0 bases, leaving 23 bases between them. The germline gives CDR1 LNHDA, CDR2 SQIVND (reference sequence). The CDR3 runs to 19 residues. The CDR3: CASSRPLAGAEISTDTQYF. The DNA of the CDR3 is TGTGCCAGTAGTAGGCCTCTGGCGGGGGCAGAGATTAGCACAGATACGCAGTATTTT.

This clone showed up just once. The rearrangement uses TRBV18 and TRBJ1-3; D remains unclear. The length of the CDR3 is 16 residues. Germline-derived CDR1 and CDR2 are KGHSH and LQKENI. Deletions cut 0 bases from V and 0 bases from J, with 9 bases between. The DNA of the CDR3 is TGTGCCAGCTCACCACCAGTCCTGAGCTCTGGAAACACCATATATTTT. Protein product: CASSPPVLSSGNTIYF. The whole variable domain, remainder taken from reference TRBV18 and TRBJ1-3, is NAGVMQNPRHLVRRRGQEARLRCSPMKGHSHVYWYRQLPEEGLKFMVYLQKENIIDESGMPKERFSAEFPKEGPSILRIQQVVRGDSAAYFCASSPPVLSSGNTIYFGEGSWLTVV.

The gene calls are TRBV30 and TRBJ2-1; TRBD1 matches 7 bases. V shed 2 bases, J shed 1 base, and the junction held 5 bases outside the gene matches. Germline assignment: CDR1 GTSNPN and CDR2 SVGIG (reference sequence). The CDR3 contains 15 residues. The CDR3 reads CAWSPRGISYNEQFF. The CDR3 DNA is TGTGCCTGGAGTCCCAGGGGGATATCCTACAATGAGCAGTTCTTC.

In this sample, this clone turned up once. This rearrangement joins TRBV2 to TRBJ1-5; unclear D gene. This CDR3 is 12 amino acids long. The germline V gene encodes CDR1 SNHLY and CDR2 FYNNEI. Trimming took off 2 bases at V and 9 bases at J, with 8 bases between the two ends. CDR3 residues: CASSEIDRPQHF. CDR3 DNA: TGTGCCAGCAGTGAAATAGACCGGCCCCAGCATTTT.

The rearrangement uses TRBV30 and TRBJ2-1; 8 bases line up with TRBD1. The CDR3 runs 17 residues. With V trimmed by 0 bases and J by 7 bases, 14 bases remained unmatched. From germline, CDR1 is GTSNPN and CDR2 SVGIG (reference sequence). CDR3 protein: CAWSVQGGRGRSNEQFF. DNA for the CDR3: TGTGCCTGGAGTGTACAAGGAGGCAGGGGGCGCAGTAATGAGCAGTTCTTC. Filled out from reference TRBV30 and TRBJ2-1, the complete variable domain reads SQTIHQWPATLVQPVGSPLSLECTVEGTSNPNLYWYRQAAGRGLQLLFYSVGIGQISSEVPQNLSASRPQDRQFILSSKKLLLSDSGFYLCAWSVQGGRGRSNEQFFGPGTRLTVL.

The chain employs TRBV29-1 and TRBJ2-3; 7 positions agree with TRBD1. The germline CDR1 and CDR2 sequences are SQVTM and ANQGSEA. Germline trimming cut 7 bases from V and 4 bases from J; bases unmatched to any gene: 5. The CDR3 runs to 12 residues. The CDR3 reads CSDRGQSDTQYF. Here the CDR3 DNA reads TGCAGCGACCGGGGACAGTCAGATACGCAGTATTTT.

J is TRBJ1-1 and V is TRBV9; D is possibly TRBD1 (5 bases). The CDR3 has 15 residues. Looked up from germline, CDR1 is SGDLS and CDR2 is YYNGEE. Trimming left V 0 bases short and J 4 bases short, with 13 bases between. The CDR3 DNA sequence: TGTGCCAGCAGCGTAGTTCCGGGGGTGGCCACTGAAGCTTTCTTT. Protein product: CASSVVPGVATEAFF. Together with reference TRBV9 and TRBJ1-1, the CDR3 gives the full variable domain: DSGVTQTPKHLITATGQRVTLRCSPRSGDLSVYWYQQSLDQGLQFLIQYYNGEERAKGNILERFSAQQFPDLHSELNLSSLELGDSALYFCASSVVPGVATEAFFGQGTRLTVV.

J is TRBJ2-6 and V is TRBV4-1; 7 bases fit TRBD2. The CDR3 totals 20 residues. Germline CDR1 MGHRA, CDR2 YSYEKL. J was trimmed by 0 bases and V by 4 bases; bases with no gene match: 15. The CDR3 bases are TGCGCCAGCAGCCTCCACATACTAGCGCGGGGACCCTCTGGGGCCAACGTCCTGACTTTC. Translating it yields CASSLHILARGPSGANVLTF.

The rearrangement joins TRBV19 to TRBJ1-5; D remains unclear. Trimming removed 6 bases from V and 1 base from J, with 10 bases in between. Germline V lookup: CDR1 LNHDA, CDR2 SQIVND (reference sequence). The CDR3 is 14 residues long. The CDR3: CASRPETSNQPQHF. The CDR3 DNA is TGTGCCAGTAGGCCGGAGACAAGCAATCAGCCCCAGCATTTT.

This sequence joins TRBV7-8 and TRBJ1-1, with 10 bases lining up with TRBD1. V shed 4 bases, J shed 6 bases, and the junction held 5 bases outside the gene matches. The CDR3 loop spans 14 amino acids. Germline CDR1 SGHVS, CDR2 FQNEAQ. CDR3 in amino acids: CASSSRQGAAEAFF. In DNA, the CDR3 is TGTGCCAGCAGCTCCCGACAGGGGGCGGCTGAAGCTTTCTTT.

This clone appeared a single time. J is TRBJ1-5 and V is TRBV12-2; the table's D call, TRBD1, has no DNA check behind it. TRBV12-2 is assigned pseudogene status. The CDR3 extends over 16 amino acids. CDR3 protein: CASRLTIAILNQPQHF. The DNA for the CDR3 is TGTGCAAGTCGCTTGACAATTGCCATACTCAATCAGCCCCAGCATTTT.

CDR3 amino acids: CAISRGGGGDEKLFF. The CDR3 bases are TGTGCCATCAGCAGAGGAGGGGGTGGTGATGAAAAACTGTTTTTT. The V gene is TRBV10-3, the J gene TRBJ1-4, with a weak D call TRBD1 (6 bases). V shed 6 bases and J shed 6 bases, with 17 bases lying between them. This CDR3 has 15 amino acids. Germline values: CDR1 ENHRY, CDR2 SYGVKD.